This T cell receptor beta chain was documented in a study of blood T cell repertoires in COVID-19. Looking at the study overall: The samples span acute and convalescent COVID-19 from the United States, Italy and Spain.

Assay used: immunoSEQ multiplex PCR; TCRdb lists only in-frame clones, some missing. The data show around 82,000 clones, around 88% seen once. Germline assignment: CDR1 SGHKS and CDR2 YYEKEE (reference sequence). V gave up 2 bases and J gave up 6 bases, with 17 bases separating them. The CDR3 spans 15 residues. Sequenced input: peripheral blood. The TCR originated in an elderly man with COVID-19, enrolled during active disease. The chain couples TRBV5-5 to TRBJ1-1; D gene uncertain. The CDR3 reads CASSLRGSGRSEAFF. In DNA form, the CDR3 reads TGTGCCAGCAGCTTACGAGGGAGCGGGAGGTCTGAAGCTTTCTTT.